Reported below is one T cell receptor beta chain. This record comes from a study of blood T cell repertoires in COVID-19. Study overall: T cells, B-cell-depleted T cells, or PBMCs provided the cDNA or gDNA that served as material.

TCRdb keeps only in-frame clones here, not all; method: immunoSEQ multiplex PCR. The sample includes fewer than 250,000 clones, more than 85% of them seen just once. Input material: peripheral blood. This clonotype was sampled from a man between 60 and 75 years old with acute or convalescent COVID-19.

CDR3 in amino acids: CASLPSSSYNSPLHF. The CDR3 bases are TGTGCCAGCCTACCTTCGAGCTCCTATAATTCACCCCTCCACTTT. The V call is TRBV6-5, the J call TRBJ1-6; no firm D call. The germline V gene encodes CDR1 MNHEY and CDR2 SVGAGI. The CDR3 extends over 15 amino acids. Trimming pared 8 bases from V and 0 bases from J, leaving 11 bases between.